This paragraph reports one TCR beta chain. Measured with immunoSEQ multiplex PCR; TCRdb has only the in-frame clones, and not every one. The table records roughly 100,000 clones, approximately 91% of them present only once. These data are taken from a study of T cell changes during pregnancy in multiple sclerosis. Unmatched junction bases numbered 6, after V lost 4 bases and J lost 1 base. The CDR3 has 15 amino acids. From germline, CDR1 is MNHEY and CDR2 SVGAGI. The TCR sequence derives from a female donor with multiple sclerosis, enrolled in a pregnancy study. Here the sequenced sample was peripheral blood, taken in the second trimester of pregnancy. V and J are TRBV6-5 and TRBJ1-2; 7 positions agree with TRBD1. CDR3 in DNA: TGTGCCAGCAGTTTCACCGGGACAGTTAACTATGGCTACACCTTC. This encodes CASSFTGTVNYGYTF.